Listed below are T cell receptor beta chains from one sample, sequenced in a study of blood T cells in healthy people across ages. TCRdb analysed the 5' RACE reads with MiXCR anew, one entry per CDR3 protein. The data show 550,000 to 750,000 distinct CDR3 sequences, around 20% seen once. Sequenced input: blood. The source of these receptors is a man aged 70 or older in good health. Each CDR3 is given with its conserved first and last residue. The D gene is left open where the match is weak. Not every row has a clone size; where given, it reads once, few, many or a size class.

v_call	clone_size	j_call	d_call	cdr3_nt	cdr3_aa
TRBV20-1	few	TRBJ2-5	-	TGCAGTGCTGCTCAAGAGACCCAGTACTTC	CSAAQETQYF
TRBV5-1	many	TRBJ2-4	TRBD2	TGCGCCAGCAGCCAGAGGGCGCTAGCGGGAGGAGCCAAAAACATTCAGTACTTC	CASSQRALAGGAKNIQYF
TRBV4-1	-	TRBJ2-1	-	TGCGCCAGCAGCCAAGATCGAACTATTCACAATGAGCAATTCTTC	CASSQDRTIHNEQFF
TRBV18	few	TRBJ2-7	TRBD2	TGTGCCAGCTCCCCCACTAGCGGGAGGCACGAGCAGTACTTC	CASSPTSGRHEQYF
TRBV9	-	TRBJ1-4	-	TGTGCCAGCAGTTTGGACTGGGGCAATGAAAAACTGTTTTTT	CASSLDWGNEKLFF
TRBV7-6	few	TRBJ2-7	TRBD1	TGTGCCAGCAGCTTTATGACAGGGAGTTGGTACGAGCAGTACTTC	CASSFMTGSWYEQYF
TRBV2	-	TRBJ2-5	-	TGTGCCAGCAGTGAAATGTTGGCAGGGCAAGAGACCCAGTACTTC	CASSEMLAGQETQYF
TRBV29-1	few	TRBJ1-2	-	TGCAGCGCTGGCATTAGGGCTTTTAACTATGGCTACACCTTC	CSAGIRAFNYGYTF
TRBV14	-	TRBJ2-1	TRBD1	TGTGCCAGCAGCCATGGACAGGGCCCCTACAATGAGCAGTTCTTC	CASSHGQGPYNEQFF
TRBV4-1	few	TRBJ2-1	-	TGCGCCAGCAGCGGGGACTTAACCTCCTACAATGAGCAGTTCTTC	CASSGDLTSYNEQFF
TRBV28	-	TRBJ2-3	-	TGTGCCTGCAGGGACATTCTAGAGGATACGCAGTATTTT	CACRDILEDTQYF
TRBV30	-	TRBJ2-5	-	TGTGCCTGGGACAGAGGATACCAAGAGACCCAGTACTTC	CAWDRGYQETQYF
TRBV5-1	few	TRBJ1-5	-	TGCGCCAGCAGCTTGGACGCCGGCAATCAGCCCCAGCATTTT	CASSLDAGNQPQHF
TRBV20-1	-	TRBJ2-7	-	TGCAGTGTACTAGAGAAGTACGAGCAGTACTTC	CSVLEKYEQYF
TRBV20-1	few	TRBJ2-7	-	TGCAGTGCTAGAAAGCGGGTACATTCCTACGAGCAGTACTTC	CSARKRVHSYEQYF
TRBV5-1	-	TRBJ2-2	-	TGCGCCAGCAGCCCCGGTCTTGGCGGGATCGGCACCGGGGAGCTGTTTTTT	CASSPGLGGIGTGELFF
TRBV27	-	TRBJ2-7	-	TGTGCCAGCAGTTTATTCCGGGGCGACTACGAGCAGTACTTC	CASSLFRGDYEQYF
TRBV24-1	many	TRBJ2-1	-	TGTGCCACCAGTGATCCCCGAGTCGGCAGTGAGCAGTTCTTC	CATSDPRVGSEQFF
TRBV25-1	-	TRBJ2-3	TRBD2	TGTGCCAGCAGTGCCGGGACTAACGCAGATACGCAGTATTTT	CASSAGTNADTQYF
TRBV20-1	few	TRBJ1-1	TRBD1	TGCAGTGCTAGCAGGGGGCGCGAGAACACTGAAGCTTTCTTT	CSASRGRENTEAFF